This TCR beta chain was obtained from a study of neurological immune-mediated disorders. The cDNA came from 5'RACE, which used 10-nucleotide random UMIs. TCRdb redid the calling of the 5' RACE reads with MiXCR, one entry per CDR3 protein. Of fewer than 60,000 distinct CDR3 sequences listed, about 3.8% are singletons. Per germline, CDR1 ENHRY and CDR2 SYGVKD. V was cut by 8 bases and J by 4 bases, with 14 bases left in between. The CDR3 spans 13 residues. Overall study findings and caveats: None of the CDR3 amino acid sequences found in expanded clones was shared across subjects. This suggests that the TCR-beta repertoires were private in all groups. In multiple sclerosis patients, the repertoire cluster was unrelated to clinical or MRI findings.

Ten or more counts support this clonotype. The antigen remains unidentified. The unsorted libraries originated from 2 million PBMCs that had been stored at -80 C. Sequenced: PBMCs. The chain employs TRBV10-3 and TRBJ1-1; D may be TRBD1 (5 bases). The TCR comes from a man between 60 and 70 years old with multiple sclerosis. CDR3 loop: CAISGTQGTEAFF. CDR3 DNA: TGTGCCATCTCCGGGACCCAAGGCACTGAAGCTTTCTTT.